This is a list of T cell receptor beta chains from one sample in a study of blood T cell repertoires in COVID-19. Assay: immunoSEQ multiplex PCR; the TCRdb copy retains only in-frame clones and omits some. The sample records 200,000 or so clones, 79% being singletons. Sequencing was done on a sample of peripheral blood. The receptor set was obtained from a man aged 55 to 70 with active or convalescent COVID-19. Both conserved end residues are trimmed from each CDR3.

J,V,CDR3
TRBJ2-7,TRBV19,ASSFREGQYEQY
TRBJ1-1,TRBV28,ASRSGGENTEAF
TRBJ2-1,TRBV28,ASSLGTGLFNEQF
TRBJ2-5,TRBV11-2,ASSSRDSSHRETQY
TRBJ2-6,TRBV20-1,SASSLAGFSGANVLT
TRBJ1-5,TRBV9,ASSAQGVWGNQPQH
TRBJ2-3,TRBV6-5,ASAIPNTDTQY
TRBJ1-1,TRBV18,ASVAGLNTEAF
TRBJ2-5,TRBV12-3/TRBV12-4,ASRSTGQETQY
TRBJ2-5,TRBV11-3,ASSSGQGAGETQY
TRBJ2-1,TRBV7-2,ASSTTRLAGAYNEQF
TRBJ2-2,TRBV4-3,ASSQVPSGPTGELF
TRBJ2-7,TRBV15,ATSTDRGREQY
TRBJ2-1,TRBV5-4,ASSSGQLNEQF
TRBJ2-7,TRBV9,ASSVSSGGYEQY
TRBJ1-1,TRBV9,ASSVQPRAEAF
TRBJ2-7,TRBV30,AGTLAGPYEQY
TRBJ2-1,TRBV7-9,ASSTASGYNEQF
TRBJ2-7,TRBV28,ASRGQGFSREQY
TRBJ2-7,TRBV13,ASSQQAEQY
TRBJ2-1,TRBV6-6,ASRLGGGPYNEQF
TRBJ1-1,TRBV7-6,ASSLSGGNTEAF
TRBJ1-1,TRBV6-2/TRBV6-3,ASSSARTGENTEAF
TRBJ2-7,TRBV19,ASSIQRGPYEQY
TRBJ2-2,TRBV7-2,ASTLGDGELF
TRBJ2-7,TRBV11-2,ASSLAPAYEQY
TRBJ1-6,TRBV28,ASRPQGAGNSPLH
TRBJ1-1,TRBV7-3,ASSSLSLNTEAF